The 8 T cell receptor beta chains below come from one sample, sequenced in a study of Ad26.COV2.S vaccination and SARS-CoV-2 variants. Treatment denoted: roughly 18 received Ad26.COV2.S at low or high dose, single or two shots; about 5 received placebo; per-sample allocation not given. Following the first vaccine or placebo injection, samples were taken on day 63. The assay was immunoSEQ multiplex PCR, and TCRdb's table has in-frame clones only and misses some. The sample consists of roughly 380,000 clones, approximately 87% of them appearing once. Sequenced here: peripheral blood, sampled in a trial of Ad26.COV2.S vaccine versus placebo. Source of these receptors: a person aged 18-65 years who received the Ad26.COV2.S COVID-19 vaccine or a placebo.

This clone was found once. Here the CDR3 reads CASSSRPGSDSPLHF. Written as DNA, the CDR3 is TGTGCCAGCAGCTCCCGCCCGGGGTCCGATTCACCCCTCCACTTT. The chain has TRBV7-6 and TRBJ1-6; D not resolved. The CDR3 spans 15 residues. V shed 4 bases and J shed 8 bases, with 15 bases lying between them. Germline V gives CDR1 SGHVS, CDR2 FNYEAQ.

J is TRBJ2-2 and V is TRBV6-6; 8 bases match TRBD1. The CDR3 has 14 residues. Unmatched junction bases numbered 5, after V lost 7 bases and J lost 4 bases. The V gene's germline CDR1 is MNHNY and CDR2 SVGAGI (reference sequence). The CDR3 DNA is TGTGCCAGCAACGGACAGGGCGGCACCGGGGAGCTGTTTTTT. Amino acid sequence: CASNGQGGTGELFF.

CDR3 protein: CASSLWGLAGGISNEQFF. CDR3 sequence (DNA): TGTGCCAGCAGTTTATGGGGACTAGCGGGGGGAATTTCGAATGAGCAGTTCTTC. The chain has TRBV28 and TRBJ2-1, with TRBD2 matching 15 bases. Germline values: CDR1 MDHEN, CDR2 SYDVKM. This CDR3 comprises 18 residues. The V gene end was trimmed by 0 bases and the J gene end by 7 bases; junction bases not matched to a gene: 7. Full variable domain (remainder filled in from reference TRBV28 and TRBJ2-1): DVKVTQSSRYLVKRTGEKVFLECVQDMDHENMFWYRQDPGLGLRLIYFSYDVKMKEKGDIPEGYSVSREKKERFSLILESASTNQTSMYLCASSLWGLAGGISNEQFFGPGTRLTVL.

The chain is built from TRBV6-5 and TRBJ2-7, with 9 bases matching TRBD1. Germline V gene data show CDR1 as MNHEY and CDR2 as SVGAGI. With 0 bases clipped from V and 3 bases from J, the junction kept 3 bases outside the gene matches. The CDR3 spans 15 residues. CDR3 sequence reads: CASSYSETGGYEQYF. The CDR3 DNA is TGTGCCAGCAGTTACTCCGAGACAGGGGGCTACGAGCAGTACTTC.

This chain uses TRBV11-2 with TRBJ2-5, with D tentatively TRBD1 (5 bases). V lost 3 bases and J 2 bases, leaving 16 bases between the germline ends. CDR3 length: 16 amino acids. In germline, CDR1 is SGHAT, CDR2 FQNNGV. CDR3 bases: TGTGCCAGCAGCTTTAGAGGTTTACAGGAGCAAGAGACCCAGTACTTC. It codes for CASSFRGLQEQETQYF.

This clone was recorded once. The V gene is TRBV3-1 (or the pseudogene TRBV3-2), the J gene TRBJ2-2; D may be TRBD2 (5 bases). There are 15 residues in the CDR3. Germline V gives CDR1 LGHDT, CDR2 YNNKEL (reference sequence). Trimming took 0 bases from V and 0 from J, leaving 5 bases between them. Written as DNA, the CDR3 is TGTGCCAGCAGCCAAGAACTAGCGAACACCGGGGAGCTGTTTTTT. Translated, it gives CASSQELANTGELFF.

V gene TRBV10-3 combines with J gene TRBJ2-3, with a possible D match to TRBD1 (6 bases). Germline V gives CDR1 ENHRY, CDR2 SYGVKD. Trimming took off 6 bases at V and 0 bases at J, with 13 bases between the two ends. The CDR3 sequence is 15 residues long. The CDR3 region has the DNA TGTGCCATCAGGACAAGGACAGCTAGCACAGATACGCAGTATTTT. Amino acids: CAIRTRTASTDTQYF.

This clone came up a few times. V and J are TRBV27 and TRBJ1-3; the D gene is possibly TRBD1 (5 bases). Deletions cut 8 bases from V and 3 bases from J, with 14 bases between. The CDR3 sequence is 14 residues long. Germline lookup yields CDR1 MNHEY and CDR2 SMNVEV (reference sequence). For the CDR3, the DNA is TGTGCCAGCGGACATACAGGATATGGAAACACCATATATTTT. As protein: CASGHTGYGNTIYF.